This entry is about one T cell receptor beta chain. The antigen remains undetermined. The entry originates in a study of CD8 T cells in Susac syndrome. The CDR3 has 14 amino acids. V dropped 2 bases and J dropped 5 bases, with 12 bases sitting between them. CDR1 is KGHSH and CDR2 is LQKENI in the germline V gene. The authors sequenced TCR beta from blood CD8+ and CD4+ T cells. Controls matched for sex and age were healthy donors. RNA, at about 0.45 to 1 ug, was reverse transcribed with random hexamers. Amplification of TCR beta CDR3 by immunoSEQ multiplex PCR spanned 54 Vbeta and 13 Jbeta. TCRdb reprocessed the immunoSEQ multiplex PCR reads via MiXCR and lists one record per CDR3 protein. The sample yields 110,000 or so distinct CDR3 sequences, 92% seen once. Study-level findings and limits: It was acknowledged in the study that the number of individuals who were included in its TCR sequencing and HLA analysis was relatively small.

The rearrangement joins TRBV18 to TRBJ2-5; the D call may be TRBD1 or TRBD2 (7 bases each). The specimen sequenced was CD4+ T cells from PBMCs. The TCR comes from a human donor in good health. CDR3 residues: CASSPWEGAETQYF. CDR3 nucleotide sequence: TGTGCCAGCTCACCATGGGAGGGGGCCGAGACCCAGTACTTC.